What follows are 8 T cell receptor beta chains derived from one specimen sequenced in a study of blood T cells in healthy people across ages. It was with a sample-barcoded 5' primer and a J-beta primer mix that a second PCR of roughly 7 to 12 cycles was run. Using its own MiXCR run on the 5' RACE reads, TCRdb lists one record per CDR3 protein. This sample has 1.5 million to 2 million distinct CDR3 sequences, with around half found just once. Material: blood. These receptors all stem from a woman aged 40 to 49 in good health.

This clonotype was seen only once. The chain recombines TRBV7-9 with TRBJ2-3, with D possibly TRBD1 on 5 matching bases. V shed 4 bases and J shed 6 bases, with 26 bases lying between them. Germline-derived CDR1 and CDR2 are SEHNR and FQNEAQ (reference sequence). This CDR3 has 18 amino acids. CDR3: CASSSTGSKHYRLDTQYF. For the CDR3, the DNA is TGTGCCAGCAGCTCCACAGGCTCGAAACATTACAGACTTGATACGCAGTATTTT.

This chain connects TRBV7-2 to TRBJ2-7; 7 nucleotides match TRBD2. The V gene's germline CDR1 is SGHTA and CDR2 FQGNSA. J lost 2 bases, V lost 1 base, and 5 bases had no gene match. The CDR3 runs to 15 residues. The CDR3 loop reads CASSLDGGSTYEQYF. CDR3 bases: TGTGCCAGCAGCTTAGACGGGGGGTCTACCTACGAGCAGTACTTC.

The chain uses TRBV12-3 or TRBV12-4 and TRBJ2-1, with 14 bases identical to TRBD2. Germline trimming cut 6 bases from V and 1 base from J; bases unmatched to any gene: 8. This CDR3 spans 18 amino acids. As DNA, the CDR3 is TGTGCCAGCAGGTCTGGACTAGCGGGGGGCCATTCCTACAATGAGCAGTTCTTC. This codes for CASRSGLAGGHSYNEQFF.

This clonotype was counted between two and nine times. V gene TRBV7-2 combines with J gene TRBJ2-5; the D gene is possibly TRBD1 (6 bases). With 1 base removed from V and 6 bases from J, the gap between germline ends came to 12 bases. Germline CDR1 and CDR2: SGHTA and FQGNSA. The CDR3 runs to 14 residues. CDR3 region: CASSLEQGVKTQYF. In DNA, the CDR3 is TGTGCCAGCAGCTTAGAACAGGGTGTCAAGACCCAGTACTTC.

V gene TRBV20-1 combines with J gene TRBJ2-2; 11 bases are shared with TRBD1. This CDR3 is 16 amino acids long. Germline V gives CDR1 DFQATT, CDR2 SNEGSKA (reference sequence). The junction had 7 bases not matched to a gene; V was cut back by 5 bases and J by 2 bases. This CDR3 reads CSAYGQGATNTGELFF. CDR3 DNA sequence: TGCAGTGCTTATGGACAGGGGGCGACAAACACCGGGGAGCTGTTTTTT.

The chain joins TRBV20-1 to TRBJ2-3; 8 bases map to TRBD1. This CDR3 has 15 amino acids. In germline, CDR1 is DFQATT, CDR2 SNEGSKA (reference sequence). The ends lost 0 bases at V and 1 base at J; junction bases unmatched: 3. DNA of the CDR3: TGCAGTGCTAGAGACAGGGGGCTTCGCACAGATACGCAGTATTTT. This codes for CSARDRGLRTDTQYF.

This rearrangement joins TRBV20-1 to TRBJ1-2, with TRBD1 matching 7 bases. Per germline, CDR1 DFQATT and CDR2 SNEGSKA (reference sequence). The CDR3 spans 14 residues. Trimming at V came to 3 bases and at J to 4 bases, leaving 8 bases not matched to a gene. The CDR3 here is CSASWQGVVYGYTF. The CDR3 nucleotides read TGCAGTGCTAGTTGGCAGGGGGTAGTCTATGGCTACACCTTC.

The CDR3 region has the DNA TGTGCCAGCAGGGCCGCAGGGGGCAATCAGCCCCAGCATTTT. It specifies CASRAAGGNQPQHF. The chain combines TRBV27 with TRBJ1-5, with TRBD1 as a possible D gene (6 bases). The V gene's germline CDR1 is MNHEY and CDR2 SMNVEV (reference sequence). The V end was cut by 6 bases, the J end by 2 bases, with 11 bases between. The CDR3 sequence is 14 residues long.